The 13 T cell receptor beta chains presented below share a single source sample, sequenced in a study of beta chain features in type 1 diabetes. cDNA synthesis used the whole RNA isolate, giving expressed TCRB sequences. TCRdb's table, derived via immunoSEQ multiplex PCR, lists solely in-frame clones and lacks some. The data contain roughly 730,000 clones, roughly 12% of them singletons. No antigen is known for these receptors. Findings and caveats of the study: Moderate but significant shortening of TCRB CDR3s was recorded in all four CD4+ subsets from Type 1 diabetes patients.

The sample taken for sequencing was naive CD4+ T cells from blood. Receptors originate from a man between 18 and 29 years old with type 1 diabetes.

This clone was recorded a few times. The rearrangement joins TRBV2 to TRBJ1-1; tentative D call: TRBD1 (5 bases). The ends were cut back, 4 bases at V and 2 bases at J, with 11 bases in the middle. CDR1 and CDR2 (germline): SNHLY, FYNNEI. CDR3 length equals 14 residues. CDR3 nucleotide sequence: TGTGCCAGCAGTGTCGACAGCGTTAACACTGAAGCTTTCTTT. It codes for CASSVDSVNTEAFF.

This clone appeared a few times. The chain combines TRBV20-1 with TRBJ1-2; a possible D gene is TRBD1 (5 bases). This CDR3 contains 11 residues. Trimming cost V 5 bases and J 7 bases, with 11 bases left between them. CDR1 is DFQATT and CDR2 is SNEGSKA in the germline V gene (reference sequence). The CDR3 loop is CSAVRQFGYTF. The DNA of the CDR3 is TGCAGTGCTGTCCGACAGTTTGGCTACACCTTC.

The gene calls are TRBV5-6 and TRBJ1-1, with a weak D call TRBD1 (5 bases). CDR3 length: 14 residues. The V end was cut by 5 bases, the J end by 4 bases, with 15 bases between. CDR1 and CDR2 from the germline V gene are SGHDT and YYEEEE. In DNA form, the CDR3 reads TGTGCCAGCAGACTCCGGGGCGGCGGCACTGAAGCTTTCTTT. Its translation: CASRLRGGGTEAFF. Supplemented by reference TRBV5-6 and TRBJ1-1, the full variable domain reads DAGVTQSPTHLIKTRGQQVTLRCSPKSGHDTVSWYQQALGQGPQFIFQYYEEEERQRGNFPDRFSGHQFPNYSSELNVNALLLGDSALYLCASRLRGGGTEAFFGQGTRLTVV.

The gene calls are TRBV11-2 and TRBJ1-1; D is unresolved. Deletions cut 3 bases from V and 5 bases from J, with 13 bases between. The CDR3 loop spans 14 amino acids. The germline CDR1 and CDR2 sequences are SGHAT and FQNNGV. The CDR3: CASSLTSAGTEAFF. CDR3 nucleotide sequence: TGTGCCAGCAGCTTGACGTCCGCGGGTACTGAAGCTTTCTTT.

The chain uses TRBV2 and TRBJ1-2; 10 nucleotides align to TRBD1. The germline V gene encodes CDR1 SNHLY and CDR2 FYNNEI. V gave up 7 bases and J gave up 5 bases; unmatched junction bases: 1. The CDR3 has 12 amino acids. DNA of the CDR3: TGTGCCAGCAAGGGACAGGGGTATGGCTACACCTTC. It specifies CASKGQGYGYTF.

The chain couples TRBV19 to TRBJ1-4, with TRBD1 as a possible D gene (5 bases). The germline CDR1 and CDR2 sequences are LNHDA and SQIVND (reference sequence). The V and J ends lost 6 bases and 8 bases respectively, with 16 bases between them. The CDR3 loop spans 14 amino acids. The CDR3 loop is CASRNTGLNEKLFF. The CDR3 bases are TGTGCCAGTAGGAACACAGGATTAAACGAAAAACTGTTTTTT. The complete variable domain, with remaining parts taken from reference TRBV19 and TRBJ1-4, reads DGGITQSPKYLFRKEGQNVTLSCEQNLNHDAMYWYRQDPGQGLRLIYYSQIVNDFQKGDIAEGYSVSREKKESFPLTVTSAQKNPTAFYLCASRNTGLNEKLFFGSGTQLSVL.

The rearrangement links TRBV28 to TRBJ2-5; D is ambiguous. The CDR3 loop spans 11 amino acids. Trimming took 2 bases from V and 6 from J, leaving 4 bases between them. Germline V lookup: CDR1 MDHEN, CDR2 SYDVKM. The CDR3 sequence: CASSLIKTQYF. CDR3 nucleotides: TGTGCCAGCAGTTTAATCAAGACCCAGTACTTC.

The V and J genes are TRBV13 and TRBJ1-1; maybe TRBD1 (5 bases). V was shortened by 5 bases and J by 7 bases, with 8 bases between the two germline ends. This CDR3 contains 11 residues. Germline V gene sequence: CDR1 PRHDT, CDR2 FYEKMQ (reference sequence). CDR3 nucleotides: TGTGCCAGCAGCCTTGACAGTGAAGCTTTCTTT. As protein: CASSLDSEAFF.

This clone was counted only a few times. This chain connects TRBV27 to TRBJ1-2; a weak D match, TRBD1 (6 bases). V lost 1 base and J lost 5, with 11 bases in between. CDR1 and CDR2 from the germline V gene are MNHEY and SMNVEV (reference sequence). CDR3 length: 14 amino acids. In nucleotides, the CDR3 is TGTGCCAGCAGTTTATTGGGCAGGGGTTATGGCTACACCTTC. Translated: CASSLLGRGYGYTF.

This clone was detected a few times. The gene calls are TRBV6-5 and TRBJ2-5, with TRBD1 matching 7 bases. Germline loops: CDR1 MNHEY, CDR2 SVGAGI. The CDR3 covers 13 residues. V shed 2 bases, J shed 3 bases, and the junction held 0 bases outside the gene matches. CDR3 amino acids: CASSYGQEETQYF. DNA for the CDR3: TGTGCCAGCAGTTACGGACAGGAAGAGACCCAGTACTTC.

This chain links TRBV2 with TRBJ2-3, with TRBD1 identical over 7 bases. The V and J ends lost 3 bases and 5 bases, in that order; junction bases with no gene match: 5. The CDR3 extends over 14 amino acids. Per germline, CDR1 SNHLY and CDR2 FYNNEI. CDR3 coding DNA: TGTGCCAGCAGTGAGACAGGGCAGGGAGATACGCAGTATTTT. Encoded protein: CASSETGQGDTQYF.

This clone was recorded a few times. The chain employs TRBV27 and TRBJ1-1, with a weak D call TRBD1 (5 bases). Per the germline V gene, CDR1 is MNHEY and CDR2 is SMNVEV (reference sequence). Trimming pared 3 bases from V and 6 bases from J, leaving 14 bases between. The CDR3 loop spans 14 amino acids. CDR3 amino acids: CASSLLGTSAEAFF. As DNA, the CDR3 is TGTGCCAGCAGTTTGTTGGGGACTAGTGCTGAAGCTTTCTTT.

This clone was observed a few times. This sequence joins TRBV9 and TRBJ2-3, with TRBD2 matching 12 bases. Trimming cost V 6 bases and J 0 bases; bases outside gene matches: 8. This CDR3 is 17 amino acids long. Germline loops: CDR1 SGDLS, CDR2 YYNGEE. The CDR3 loop is CASTVTSGGLSTDTQYF. The CDR3, as DNA: TGTGCCAGCACCGTGACTAGCGGGGGCCTGAGCACAGATACGCAGTATTTT.